A selection of T cell receptor beta chains follows, all from one sample in a study of T cell responses to AZD1222 COVID-19 vaccine. Using immunoSEQ multiplex PCR, the repertoire was profiled, and TCRdb retains in-frame clones only, with some absent. The data contain about 85,000 clones, 88% of them singletons. The input for sequencing was peripheral blood, taken on day 0 of AZD1222 vaccination. Receptors were obtained from an adult in good health. CDR3s include the opening cysteine and the closing phenylalanine or tryptophan. Each record gives: CDR3 length, J gene, V gene, clone size, D gene, CDR3 protein, CDR3 DNA. The D gene is left open where the match is weak. For some rows the clone size is stated as once, few or many, or as a class when expanded; others skip it.

14,TRBJ1-2,TRBV7-9,-,-,CASSLFGAVLGYTF,TGTGCCAGCAGCTTATTCGGGGCGGTCCTTGGCTACACCTTC
14,TRBJ1-3,TRBV2,-,-,CASREGVSGNTIYF,TGTGCCAGCAGGGAAGGGGTCTCTGGAAACACCATATATTTT
19,TRBJ1-2,TRBV29-1,-,TRBD1,CSVFPEAGTGKSHNYGYTF,TGCAGCGTTTTCCCCGAAGCCGGGACAGGGAAATCCCATAACTATGGCTACACCTTC
14,TRBJ2-5,TRBV19,few,-,CASSIPAGWQTQYF,TGTGCCAGTAGTATACCGGCAGGGTGGCAGACCCAGTACTTC
15,TRBJ1-1,TRBV30,-,-,CAWSVLKGLNTEAFF,TGTGCCTGGAGTGTACTGAAAGGTTTGAACACTGAAGCTTTCTTT
14,TRBJ1-4,TRBV2,-,TRBD1,CASHPTGGREKLFF,TGTGCCAGCCACCCTACAGGGGGACGGGAAAAACTGTTTTTT
17,TRBJ1-6,TRBV28,-,TRBD1,CASSLFVGQGRNSPLHF,TGTGCCAGCAGTTTATTTGTCGGACAGGGCAGGAATTCACCCCTCCACTTT
16,TRBJ2-7,TRBV3-1/TRBV3-2,-,TRBD2,CASSQRTSGSSYEQYF,TGTGCCAGCAGCCAACGTACTAGCGGGAGCTCCTACGAGCAGTACTTC
16,TRBJ1-3,TRBV2,-,-,CASSVQGTKTGNTIYF,TGTGCCAGCAGTGTTCAGGGGACGAAGACTGGAAACACCATATATTTT
12,TRBJ2-7,TRBV7-9,-,TRBD2,CASSLSSGSQYF,TGTGCCAGCAGCTTATCTAGCGGGAGTCAGTACTTC
14,TRBJ2-7,TRBV11-2,-,TRBD2,CASSRAGASYEQYF,TGTGCCAGCAGCCGAGCGGGAGCCTCCTACGAGCAGTACTTC
15,TRBJ2-7,TRBV5-1,-,-,CASSLGGGTSYEQYF,TGCGCCAGCAGCTTGGGTGGGGGGACCTCCTACGAGCAGTACTTC
14,TRBJ1-2,TRBV7-2,-,-,CASSPVPRNYGYTF,TGTGCCAGCAGCCCCGTGCCAAGAAACTATGGCTACACCTTC
18,TRBJ1-5,TRBV27,-,TRBD1,CASRNTGGGFFSNQPQHF,TGTGCCAGCAGGAACACAGGGGGCGGTTTTTTCAGCAATCAGCCCCAGCATTTT
13,TRBJ1-4,TRBV7-8,-,TRBD1,CASSRDRDEKLFF,TGTGCCAGCAGCCGGGACAGGGACGAAAAACTGTTTTTT
14,TRBJ1-1,TRBV5-5,-,-,CASSPGPENTEAFF,TGTGCCAGCAGCCCCGGACCGGAGAACACTGAAGCTTTCTTT
13,TRBJ2-4,TRBV5-6,-,-,CASSFGSENIQYF,TGTGCCAGCAGCTTCGGGTCTGAAAACATTCAGTACTTC
15,TRBJ2-3,TRBV7-8,-,-,CASSPLSGGTDTQYF,TGTGCCAGCAGCCCATTGTCAGGGGGCACAGATACGCAGTATTTT
14,TRBJ1-1,TRBV11-2,-,-,CASSSSAPGTEAFF,TGTGCCAGCAGCTCTTCTGCCCCGGGGACTGAAGCTTTCTTT
13,TRBJ1-1,TRBV29-1,once,-,CSVEGKGKTEAFF,TGCAGCGTTGAAGGGAAGGGGAAGACTGAAGCTTTCTTT